The entry below describes one TCR beta chain. The data derive from a study of blood T cell repertoires in COVID-19. Germline loops: CDR1 SEHNR, CDR2 FQNEAQ (reference sequence). This CDR3 is 15 amino acids long. V lost 6 bases and J 1 base, leaving 14 bases between the germline ends. This table comes from immunoSEQ multiplex PCR, and its TCRdb copy is limited to in-frame clones, with some not included. The table records just over 150,000 clones, over 75% of them present only once. Sequenced input: PBMCs or T cells enriched from blood (not recorded which). V and J are TRBV7-9 and TRBJ2-3; a weak D match, TRBD2 (6 bases). The TCR sequence derives from a woman aged 45-65 years who had recovered from COVID-19. CDR3 DNA sequence: TGTGCCAGCAGGGGGACTCTTGGAGGCACAGATACGCAGTATTTT. Protein: CASRGTLGGTDTQYF.